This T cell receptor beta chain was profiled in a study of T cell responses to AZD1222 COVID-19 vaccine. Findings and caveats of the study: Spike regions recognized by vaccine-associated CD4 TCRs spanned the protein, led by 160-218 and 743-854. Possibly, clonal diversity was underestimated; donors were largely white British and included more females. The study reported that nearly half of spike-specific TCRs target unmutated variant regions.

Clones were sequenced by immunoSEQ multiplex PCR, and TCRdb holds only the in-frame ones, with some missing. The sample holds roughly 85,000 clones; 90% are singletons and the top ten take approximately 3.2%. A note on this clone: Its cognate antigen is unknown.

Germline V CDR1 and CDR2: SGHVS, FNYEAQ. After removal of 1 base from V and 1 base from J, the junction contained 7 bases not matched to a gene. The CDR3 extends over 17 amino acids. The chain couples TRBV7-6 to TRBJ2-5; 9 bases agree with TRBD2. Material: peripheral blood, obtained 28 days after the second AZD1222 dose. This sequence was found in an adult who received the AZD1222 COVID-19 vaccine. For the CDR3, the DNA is TGTGCCAGCAGCTTAGAGGCTAGCGGGACCCCCCAAGAGACCCAGTACTTC. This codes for CASSLEASGTPQETQYF.